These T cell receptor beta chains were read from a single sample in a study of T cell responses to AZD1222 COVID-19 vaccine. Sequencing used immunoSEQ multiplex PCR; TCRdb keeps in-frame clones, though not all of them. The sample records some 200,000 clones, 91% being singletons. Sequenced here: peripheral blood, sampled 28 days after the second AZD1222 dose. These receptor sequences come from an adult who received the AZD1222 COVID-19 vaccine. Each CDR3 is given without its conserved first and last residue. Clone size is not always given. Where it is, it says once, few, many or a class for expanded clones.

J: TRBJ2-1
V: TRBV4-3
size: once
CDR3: ASSHLAGEGNEQF

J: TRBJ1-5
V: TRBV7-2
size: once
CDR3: ASSSETTYNQPQH

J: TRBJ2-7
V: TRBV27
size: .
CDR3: ASSLGLAGGLIYEQY

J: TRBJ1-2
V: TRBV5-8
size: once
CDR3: ASNEGGRSSGYT

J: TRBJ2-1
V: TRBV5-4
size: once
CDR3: AWGAGGIYNEQF

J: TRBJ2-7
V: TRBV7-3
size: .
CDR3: ASSLVGANIYEQY

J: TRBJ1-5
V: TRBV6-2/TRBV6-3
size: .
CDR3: ASSYSVYGTPSNQPQH

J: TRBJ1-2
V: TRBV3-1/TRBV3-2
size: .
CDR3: ASSQAGGIYGYT

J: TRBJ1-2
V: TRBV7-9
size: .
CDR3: ASTRGDRGYGYT

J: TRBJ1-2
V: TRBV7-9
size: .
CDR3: ASSYRGLSSYGYT

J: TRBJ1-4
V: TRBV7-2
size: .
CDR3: ASSPRTVNEKLF

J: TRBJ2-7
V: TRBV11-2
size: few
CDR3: ASSLGTGGISEQY

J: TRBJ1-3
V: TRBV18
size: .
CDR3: ASSSVTGQASGNTIY

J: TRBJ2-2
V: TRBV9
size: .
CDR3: ASSTTSGSWPGELF

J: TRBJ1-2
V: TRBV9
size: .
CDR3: ASSATSGPGYT

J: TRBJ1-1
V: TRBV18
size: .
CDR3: ASSPPSGGNTEAF

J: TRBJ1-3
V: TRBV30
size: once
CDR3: AAQGNGNTIY

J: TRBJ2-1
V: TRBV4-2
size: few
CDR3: ASSQNSGTAYNEQF

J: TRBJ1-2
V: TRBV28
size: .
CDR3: ASSLQGFSYGYT

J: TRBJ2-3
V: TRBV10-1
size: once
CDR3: ASSGDRGDTQY

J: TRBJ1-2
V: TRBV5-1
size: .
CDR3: ASSLLDSGGYGYT

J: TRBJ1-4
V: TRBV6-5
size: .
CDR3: ASSYSNRGTEKLF

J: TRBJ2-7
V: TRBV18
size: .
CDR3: ASSPGLAGALYEQY

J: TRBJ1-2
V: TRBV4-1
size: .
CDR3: ASSQARTGYGYT

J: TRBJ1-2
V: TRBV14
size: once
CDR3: ASSPLGGTHYGYT

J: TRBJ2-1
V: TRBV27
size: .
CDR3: ASSFRGSYNEQF

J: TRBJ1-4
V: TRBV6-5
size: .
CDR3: ASSLGTGVKKLF

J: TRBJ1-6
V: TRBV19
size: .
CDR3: ASSPGTNNSPLH

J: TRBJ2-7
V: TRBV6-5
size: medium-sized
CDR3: ASSSRRHYTYEQY

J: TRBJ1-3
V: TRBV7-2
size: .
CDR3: ASSQHRVTGNTIY

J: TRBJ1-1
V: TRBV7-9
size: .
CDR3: ASSLGVLPNTEAF

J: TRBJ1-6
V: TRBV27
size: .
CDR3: ASSQRTGDGLLH

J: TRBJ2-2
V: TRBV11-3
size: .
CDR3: ASSLDLRGTGELF

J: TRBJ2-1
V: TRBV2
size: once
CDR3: ASSVQAGVANEQF

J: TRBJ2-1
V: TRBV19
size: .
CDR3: ASSIGQGANEQF

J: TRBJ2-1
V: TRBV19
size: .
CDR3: ASSIDPSGRSWNEQF

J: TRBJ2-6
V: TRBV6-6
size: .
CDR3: ASTIKGGTGANVLT

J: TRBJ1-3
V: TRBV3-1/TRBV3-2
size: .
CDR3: ASSHGTGAGNTIY

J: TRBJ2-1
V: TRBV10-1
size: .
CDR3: ASSESQGIRNEQF

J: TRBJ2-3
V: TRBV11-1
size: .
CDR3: ASSLGRLAKADTQY

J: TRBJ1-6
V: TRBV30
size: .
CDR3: AWSVEGLSLSLH

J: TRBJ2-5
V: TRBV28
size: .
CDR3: ASRFAGVLRETQY

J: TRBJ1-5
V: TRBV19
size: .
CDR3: ASSIGQNSNQPQH

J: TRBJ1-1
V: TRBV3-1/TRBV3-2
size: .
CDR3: ASSRGENTEAF

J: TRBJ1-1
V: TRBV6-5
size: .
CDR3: ASNPGRENTEAF

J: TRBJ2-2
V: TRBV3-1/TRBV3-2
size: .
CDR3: ASTRRRVGSNTGELF

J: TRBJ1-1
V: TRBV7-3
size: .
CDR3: ASSSTVNTEAF

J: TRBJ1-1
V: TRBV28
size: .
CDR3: ASKRGNTEAF

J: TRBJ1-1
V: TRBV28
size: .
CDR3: ASSLGGTMNTEAF

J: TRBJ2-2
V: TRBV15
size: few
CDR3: ATSRDPSDGELF

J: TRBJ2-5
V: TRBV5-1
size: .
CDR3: ASSQYQETQY

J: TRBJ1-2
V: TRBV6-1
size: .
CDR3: ASSEVGVGANYGYT

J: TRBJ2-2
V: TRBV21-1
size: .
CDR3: ASSTGLDTGELF

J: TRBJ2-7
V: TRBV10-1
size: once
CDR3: ASSSGVTYEQY

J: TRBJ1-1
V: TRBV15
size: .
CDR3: ATSRDWRANTEAF

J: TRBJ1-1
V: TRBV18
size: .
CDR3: ASLGQGNTEAF

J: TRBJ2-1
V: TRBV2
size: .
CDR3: AGGEQF